This T cell receptor beta chain was sequenced during a study of blood T cell repertoires in COVID-19. Study in general: COVID-19 samples collected from the United States, Italy and Spain covered acute and convalescent phases.

Here immunoSEQ multiplex PCR was the method, and the copy in TCRdb shows in-frame clones only, minus some. The data hold more than 250,000 clones, with 75% to 90% observed a single time. This receptor was taken from a man aged 55 to 69 who had recovered from COVID-19. The material sequenced was peripheral blood.

The CDR3 nucleotides are TGTGCCAGTAGCCCTAGCGGGAGTATACAAGATACGCAGTATTTT. Its protein product is CASSPSGSIQDTQYF. This chain uses TRBV19 with TRBJ2-3, with 10 bases identical to TRBD2. The CDR3 has 15 amino acids. The V and J ends lost 6 bases and 5 bases, in that order; junction bases with no gene match: 8. Germline assignment: CDR1 LNHDA and CDR2 SQIVND (reference sequence).